A selection of T cell receptor beta chains follows, all from one sample in a study of shared clonotypes between healthy human individuals. The repertoire was sequenced with immunoSEQ multiplex PCR; TCRdb's copy has only in-frame clones and lacks some. The sample lists about 2 million clones, approximately 94% occurring once. The material sequenced was naive CD8+ T cells sorted from blood. The receptors were gathered from a young man in good health. The conserved cysteine and the conserved F or W are not part of the CDR3 here. Where a row states a size, it is once, few, many or the class of an expanded clone; other rows omit it.

V gene | clone size | CDR3 protein
TRBV2 | NA | ASMAGVRYEQY
TRBV27 | once | ASSLSPGTGSYEQY
TRBV2 | NA | ASTEGRTGKNIQY
TRBV11-2 | NA | ASSLVRENEQF
TRBV28 | NA | ASSQTGSGELF
TRBV5-1 | NA | ASSLAADTDTQY
TRBV4-1 | NA | ASSPLGGDGGYT
TRBV5-6 | once | ASSFGTNPGEQY
TRBV5-6 | NA | ASSPQFLGELF
TRBV2 | NA | ASRRQNQPQH
TRBV10-3 | NA | AISESVGYGYT
TRBV9 | once | ASSSKASWGGTDTQY
TRBV6-5 | NA | ASSLQGYGYT
TRBV4-3 | NA | ASSQEDRGSPLH
TRBV4-1 | NA | ASSHLFGNTIY
TRBV11-2 | NA | ASSFGRLYEQY
TRBV19 | NA | ASSTQGTSNQPQH
TRBV5-1 | NA | ASSSGLAGAYEQY
TRBV27 | NA | ASSFGRANYGYT
TRBV10-1 | NA | ASSEGRQGSYGYT
TRBV4-2 | NA | ASSQGTSGGMGEQF
TRBV9 | NA | ASSEHGEKDTQY
TRBV29-1 | NA | SVGDGGTDTQY
TRBV4-1 | NA | ASSQAPGVRAGELF
TRBV4-2 | few | ASSQELGLIGYEQY
TRBV7-9 | NA | ASSLKDKGFDGYT
TRBV19 | NA | ASSLKPYTGELF
TRBV5-6 | NA | ASSLGLDGGLNTQY
TRBV5-6 | NA | ASSLELMGANYGYT
TRBV6-5 | NA | ASRGSYNEQF
TRBV27 | NA | ASSLLGGANTGELF
TRBV27 | NA | ASSLSWTADTQY
TRBV11-2 | NA | ASSLGSGDIALQY
TRBV28 | NA | AVIVSGDYNEQF
TRBV2 | NA | ASSEGQGIYEQY
TRBV2 | NA | ASRQTRDRVDETEAF
TRBV7-6 | NA | ASSPTDGDGQPQH